What follows is one T cell receptor beta chain and its context. The sample originates from a study of blood T cell repertoires in COVID-19. Study overall: Collection of acute and convalescent COVID-19 samples took place in the United States, Italy and Spain. Sample material is recorded as cDNA or gDNA derived from T cells, B-cell-depleted T cells, or PBMCs.

CDR1 is SGHDT, CDR2 YYEEEE, per germline. The V gene lost 4 bases and the J gene lost 2 bases, with 10 bases spanning the gap. CDR3 length: 14 amino acids. Original data processing: How many nucleated cells were present was estimated from reference gene primer amplification. Measured with immunoSEQ multiplex PCR; TCRdb has only the in-frame clones, and not every one. V, J and clone size reflect that table, while D and trimming were determined from the DNA. Of under 20,000 clones in the sample, roughly 84% were seen once. V usage is TRBV5-6 and J usage is TRBJ1-5; D may be TRBD1 (5 bases). Sequenced material: peripheral blood. This TCR derives from a human donor in a cohort sampled during active COVID-19. Here the CDR3 DNA reads TGTGCCAGCAGCGGGGGGATGGGCAATCAGCCCCAGCATTTT. It encodes CASSGGMGNQPQHF.